Listed below are T cell receptor beta chains from one sample, sequenced in a study of somatic mutations in cytotoxic T cells in rheumatoid arthritis. The method was immunoSEQ multiplex PCR; TCRdb's version includes in-frame clones alone and lacks a portion of them. The sample lists approximately 20,000 clones, almost 85% occurring once. The source material was CD8+ T cells sorted from blood. Every receptor here comes from a woman between 45 and 65 years old in good health. Each CDR3 is given with its conserved first and last residue. D genes are given only for firm matches. Not all rows give a size; the values are once, few, many and, for expanded clones, a class.

v_call: TRBV9; clone_size: -; j_call: TRBJ2-4; cdr3_length: 18; d_call: -; cdr3_nt: TGTGCCAGCAGCGTAGGGACGCGGGGACAACTAGCCAAAAACATTCAGTACTTC; cdr3_aa: CASSVGTRGQLAKNIQYF
v_call: TRBV4-3; clone_size: -; j_call: TRBJ1-4; cdr3_length: 14; d_call: -; cdr3_nt: TGCGCCAGCTCGAGGGGACTATCTAATGAAAAACTGTTTTTT; cdr3_aa: CASSRGLSNEKLFF
v_call: TRBV6-4; clone_size: medium-sized; j_call: TRBJ2-2; cdr3_length: 15; d_call: -; cdr3_nt: TGTGCCAGCAGTGACTCAGGCGGGATCGGCGGGGAGCTGTTTTTT; cdr3_aa: CASSDSGGIGGELFF
v_call: TRBV7-9; clone_size: -; j_call: TRBJ1-3; cdr3_length: 17; d_call: -; cdr3_nt: TGTGCCAGCAGCTCTATGGACCCGTCGGAGGGTGGAAACACCATATATTTT; cdr3_aa: CASSSMDPSEGGNTIYF
v_call: TRBV6-4; clone_size: few; j_call: TRBJ2-3; cdr3_length: 16; d_call: TRBD2; cdr3_nt: TGTGCCAGCAGTGACTCTGCGGGGGGCGGCGCAGATACGCAGTATTTT; cdr3_aa: CASSDSAGGGADTQYF
v_call: TRBV4-1; clone_size: -; j_call: TRBJ1-4; cdr3_length: 15; d_call: -; cdr3_nt: TGCGCCAGCAGCCAGTGGGGGGTCGTAGGTGGAAAACTGTTTTTT; cdr3_aa: CASSQWGVVGGKLFF
v_call: TRBV7-2; clone_size: -; j_call: TRBJ1-2; cdr3_length: 15; d_call: -; cdr3_nt: TGTGCCAGCAGCGAGACCGGCAGGGCTAACTATGGCTACACCTTC; cdr3_aa: CASSETGRANYGYTF
v_call: TRBV4-3; clone_size: -; j_call: TRBJ1-1; cdr3_length: 13; d_call: -; cdr3_nt: TGCGCCAGCAGCCAAGCAGGGAACACTGAAGCTTTCTTT; cdr3_aa: CASSQAGNTEAFF
v_call: TRBV7-6; clone_size: -; j_call: TRBJ2-1; cdr3_length: 14; d_call: TRBD1; cdr3_nt: TGTGCCAGCAGCCACGGGGACAGGGGCAATGAGCAGTTCTTC; cdr3_aa: CASSHGDRGNEQFF
v_call: TRBV6-1; clone_size: -; j_call: TRBJ2-1; cdr3_length: 15; d_call: -; cdr3_nt: TGTGCCAGCAGCACAGGGTCGTACTCCTACAATGAGCAGTTCTTC; cdr3_aa: CASSTGSYSYNEQFF
v_call: TRBV9; clone_size: -; j_call: TRBJ2-7; cdr3_length: 14; d_call: -; cdr3_nt: TGTGCCAGCAGCGGGAGTGTGAGCTCCTACGAGCAGTACTTC; cdr3_aa: CASSGSVSSYEQYF
v_call: TRBV11-2; clone_size: -; j_call: TRBJ2-5; cdr3_length: 15; d_call: TRBD2; cdr3_nt: TGTGCCAGCAGCTTAAATCTAGCGGGAGAAGAGACCCAGTACTTC; cdr3_aa: CASSLNLAGEETQYF
v_call: TRBV19; clone_size: -; j_call: TRBJ2-7; cdr3_length: 14; d_call: -; cdr3_nt: TGTGCCAGTAGTATAGTTACAGGGCTGCGCGAGCAGTACTTC; cdr3_aa: CASSIVTGLREQYF
v_call: TRBV6-1; clone_size: few; j_call: TRBJ2-5; cdr3_length: 16; d_call: TRBD1; cdr3_nt: TGTGCCAGCAGTGCAGACAGGGTCCACGACCAAGAGACCCAGTACTTC; cdr3_aa: CASSADRVHDQETQYF
v_call: TRBV6-1; clone_size: few; j_call: TRBJ1-4; cdr3_length: 16; d_call: -; cdr3_nt: TGTGCCAGCAGTGTCTTGGGGGGGGAAGGTGGTGAAAAACTGTTTTTT; cdr3_aa: CASSVLGGEGGEKLFF
v_call: TRBV27; clone_size: -; j_call: TRBJ2-2; cdr3_length: 13; d_call: -; cdr3_nt: TGTGCCAGCAGTTTATACAACACCGGGGAGCTGTTTTTT; cdr3_aa: CASSLYNTGELFF
v_call: TRBV7-9; clone_size: -; j_call: TRBJ2-1; cdr3_length: 17; d_call: TRBD2; cdr3_nt: TGTGCCAGCAGCTTAGCCCTGACTAGCGGGAGTAATAATGAGCAGTTCTTC; cdr3_aa: CASSLALTSGSNNEQFF
v_call: TRBV6-4; clone_size: -; j_call: TRBJ1-5; cdr3_length: 15; d_call: -; cdr3_nt: TGTGCCAGCAGCCCAGAGGGGGGTTGGGAACAGCCCCAGCATTTT; cdr3_aa: CASSPEGGWEQPQHF
v_call: TRBV28; clone_size: -; j_call: TRBJ2-4; cdr3_length: 14; d_call: -; cdr3_nt: TGTGCCAGCAACCCTAGGGGGGGTCCCAACATTCAGTACTTC; cdr3_aa: CASNPRGGPNIQYF
v_call: TRBV7-9; clone_size: once; j_call: TRBJ2-7; cdr3_length: 13; d_call: -; cdr3_nt: TGTGCCAGCAGCTCCCCCGGGGCCTACGAGCAGTACTTC; cdr3_aa: CASSSPGAYEQYF
v_call: TRBV25-1; clone_size: -; j_call: TRBJ1-1; cdr3_length: 15; d_call: -; cdr3_nt: TGTGCCACCCACCGGGAGGCGGGGGGGAACACTGAAGCTTTCTTT; cdr3_aa: CATHREAGGNTEAFF
v_call: TRBV2; clone_size: -; j_call: TRBJ1-1; cdr3_length: 15; d_call: TRBD1; cdr3_nt: TGTGCCAGCAGGGGACAGGCCCGAATGAACACTGAAGCTTTCTTT; cdr3_aa: CASRGQARMNTEAFF
v_call: TRBV5-4; clone_size: -; j_call: TRBJ2-1; cdr3_length: 15; d_call: TRBD2; cdr3_nt: TGTGCCAGCAGCGTGCTAGCGGGGGAGGCCGATGAGCAGTTCTTC; cdr3_aa: CASSVLAGEADEQFF
v_call: TRBV6-1; clone_size: -; j_call: TRBJ2-3; cdr3_length: 15; d_call: TRBD1; cdr3_nt: TGTGCCAGCAGTGAGGGGGACAGCAGCACAGATACGCAGTATTTT; cdr3_aa: CASSEGDSSTDTQYF
v_call: TRBV13; clone_size: -; j_call: TRBJ2-7; cdr3_length: 14; d_call: -; cdr3_nt: TGTGCCAGCAGCTTAGGGTCTCCTACCTACGAGCAGTACTTC; cdr3_aa: CASSLGSPTYEQYF
v_call: TRBV4-2; clone_size: -; j_call: TRBJ2-1; cdr3_length: 15; d_call: TRBD2; cdr3_nt: TGTGCCAGCAGCCAAGGACTAGCGGGAGTTAATGAGCAGTTCTTC; cdr3_aa: CASSQGLAGVNEQFF
v_call: TRBV7-9; clone_size: once; j_call: TRBJ2-1; cdr3_length: 16; d_call: TRBD2; cdr3_nt: TGTGCCAGCAGTGGTTTGGGAGCGGGAGGGCCAGATGAGCAGTTCTTC; cdr3_aa: CASSGLGAGGPDEQFF
v_call: TRBV7-9; clone_size: -; j_call: TRBJ2-5; cdr3_length: 14; d_call: -; cdr3_nt: TGTGCCAGCAGCCACCCCTCTAGGAGGGAGACCCAGTACTTC; cdr3_aa: CASSHPSRRETQYF
v_call: TRBV5-1; clone_size: -; j_call: TRBJ2-7; cdr3_length: 12; d_call: -; cdr3_nt: TGCGCCAGCAGGGACCAGCGCTACGAGCAGTACTTC; cdr3_aa: CASRDQRYEQYF